This T cell receptor beta chain was profiled in a study of PD-1 blockade in classical Hodgkin lymphoma. On the study more broadly: On a schedule of every 2 weeks, patients received nivolumab 3 mg/kg intravenously.

On this clone itself: The antigen is undetermined.

The patients all showed relapse after autologous stem cell transplantation, while their brentuximab vedotin exposure varied. Study observations and caveats: By cycle point C4D1, TCR diversity had risen significantly in CD4+ cells (but not CD8+ cells). Patients newly diagnosed and complete responders had comparable baseline diversity. Patients were excluded if nivolumab began under 1 year after ASCT (the autologous transplant).

Data came from immunoSEQ multiplex PCR; TCRdb stores just in-frame clones and leaves some out. The data contain around 60,000 clones, more than 75% of them singletons. V lost 6 bases to trimming and J lost 0 bases, with 18 bases between them. Germline lookup yields CDR1 MDHEN and CDR2 SYDVKM. CDR3 length: 17 residues. The clonotype originates from a human donor with classical Hodgkin lymphoma. The starting material was peripheral blood mononuclear cells (PBMCs), obtained before the second cycle of nivolumab. The chain is built from TRBV28 and TRBJ2-4; D gene unclear. The CDR3 DNA follows: TGTGCCAGCAGCCCTGTGGGTAGAACTCTAGCCAAAAACATTCAGTACTTC. Protein: CASSPVGRTLAKNIQYF.